The 18 T cell receptor beta chains below all came from one sample that was sequenced in a study of T cells in Graves' hyperthyroidism and ophthalmopathy. RNA transcripts yielded amplified TCR beta CDR3 regions. During a first-round RT-PCR of the TCR CDR3, the HTBI primer set was used. TCRdb independently ran MiXCR on the multiplex PCR reads; one entry per CDR3 protein. Of some 350,000 distinct CDR3 sequences in the sample, around 25% are singletons; the top ten hold over 70%. The sequenced sample consisted of blood. These receptor sequences come from a man aged 45-65 years with Graves' hyperthyroidism.

This clonotype has more than one count but fewer than ten. The chain uses TRBV11-2 and TRBJ2-3; maybe TRBD1 (6 bases). The CDR3 loop spans 14 amino acids. V was cut by 9 bases and J by 4 bases, with 17 bases left in between. Germline assignment: CDR1 SGHAT and CDR2 FQNNGV. The CDR3: CASLASNRADTQYF. The CDR3 coding sequence is TGTGCCAGTTTAGCTTCCAACAGGGCAGATACGCAGTATTTT.

This clonotype has a count of ten or more. The chain recombines TRBV12-3 or TRBV12-4 with TRBJ2-5, with D unresolved. The length of the CDR3 is 12 residues. The V gene lost 6 bases and the J gene lost 1 base, with 6 bases spanning the gap. CDR3 protein: CASSWAQETQYF. CDR3 DNA: TGTGCCAGCAGCTGGGCCCAAGAGACCCAGTACTTC.

This clonotype was picked up a small number of times. This sequence joins TRBV5-1 and TRBJ2-5, with D maybe TRBD1 (5 bases). CDR1 is SGHRS and CDR2 is YFSETQ in the germline V gene. CDR3 size: 13 residues. Trimming removed 0 bases from V and 5 bases from J, with 8 bases in between. This chain's CDR3 is CASSLVPGETQYF. DNA for the CDR3: TGCGCCAGCAGCTTGGTGCCAGGGGAGACCCAGTACTTC.

The table lists this clonotype with many counts. V gene TRBV12-3 or TRBV12-4 combines with J gene TRBJ2-5; perhaps TRBD1 as D (5 bases). The CDR3 is 17 amino acids. With 3 bases removed from V and 0 bases from J, the gap between germline ends came to 17 bases. CDR3 nucleotides: TGTGCCAGCAGTTTGAACTCCCATGGGGCGTACCAAGAGACCCAGTACTTC. It encodes CASSLNSHGAYQETQYF.

This clonotype was detected many times. The chain combines TRBV6-1 with TRBJ2-1, with TRBD2 matching over 11 bases. This CDR3 has 15 amino acids. CDR1 MNHNS and CDR2 SASEGT come from the germline V gene. V lost 6 bases, J lost 4 bases, and 5 bases stayed unmatched. CDR3 in DNA: TGTGCCAGCAGGCCGGGACTAGCGGATTACAATGAGCAGTTCTTC. Translated, it gives CASRPGLADYNEQFF.

This clonotype has ten or more counts. CDR3 nucleotide sequence: TGTGCCAGCAGTCGGACAGGGGGGCAAGAGACCCAGTACTTC. Translated, it gives CASSRTGGQETQYF. J is TRBJ2-5 and V is TRBV27, with TRBD1 matching 10 bases. V trimming: 5 bases; J trimming: 2 bases; junction bases outside the gene matches: 2. This CDR3 region has 14 residues. Germline V gives CDR1 MNHEY, CDR2 SMNVEV (reference sequence).

The rearrangement links TRBV11-3 to TRBJ2-1, with 10 nucleotides matching TRBD2. V was clipped by 5 bases and J by 0 bases; unmatched bases: 16. There are 20 residues in the CDR3. The V gene's germline CDR1 is SGHNT and CDR2 YENEEA. DNA of the CDR3: TGTGCCAGCAGCCGCAAGACTCTACTAGCGGGGAGGGGCTCCTACAATGAGCAGTTCTTC. This translates into CASSRKTLLAGRGSYNEQFF.

In this sample, this clonotype turned up many times. The rearrangement joins TRBV24-1 to TRBJ2-7, with D perhaps TRBD2 (5 bases). V was clipped by 3 bases and J by 6 bases, with 20 bases between them. CDR3 length: 16 residues. CDR1 KGHDR and CDR2 SFDVKD come from the germline V gene. This CDR3 reads CATSDEAAGSAGEQYF. The CDR3, as DNA: TGTGCCACCAGTGATGAAGCAGCTGGGTCGGCGGGCGAGCAGTACTTC.

The chain carries TRBV18 and TRBJ2-1, with a possible D match to TRBD1 (5 bases). Germline CDR1 reads KGHSH; CDR2 reads LQKENI. This CDR3 has 16 amino acids. The V gene lost 1 base and the J gene lost 0 bases, with 10 bases spanning the gap. The CDR3 is CASSPLDIPSYNEQFF. Here the CDR3 DNA reads TGTGCCAGCTCACCACTGGACATTCCCTCCTACAATGAGCAGTTCTTC.

The V call is TRBV6-1, the J call TRBJ2-1, with D perhaps TRBD1 or TRBD2 (5 bases each). The CDR3 sequence is 16 residues long. The germline gives CDR1 MNHNS, CDR2 SASEGT. Trimming took 4 bases from V and 5 from J, leaving 18 bases between them. CDR3 nucleotide sequence: TGTGCCAGCAGTGCCCTCGGGACCCCAAGGCACAATGAGCAGTTCTTC. Translating it yields CASSALGTPRHNEQFF.

V gene TRBV29-1 combines with J gene TRBJ2-7; 8 positions match TRBD2. V lost 7 bases to trimming and J lost 6 bases; unmatched junction nucleotides: 17. Looked up from germline, CDR1 is SQVTM and CDR2 is ANQGSEA. The CDR3 is 15 amino acids. Written as DNA, the CDR3 is TGCAGCGCTCAACACACCTACGGGGGGGACGGCGAGCAGTACTTC. It translates to CSAQHTYGGDGEQYF.

This clonotype has a handful of counts. The chain is built from TRBV27 and TRBJ1-2, with D uncertain. The germline gives CDR1 MNHEY, CDR2 SMNVEV (reference sequence). The CDR3 loop spans 13 amino acids. Trimming pared 1 base from V and 8 bases from J, leaving 11 bases between. The CDR3 coding sequence is TGTGCCAGCAGTTTATTATCGGGGTACGGCTACACCTTC. Residues: CASSLLSGYGYTF.

This clonotype appeared a few times. CDR3 sequence reads: CASRAPGLHTGELFF. DNA for the CDR3: TGTGCCAGCAGGGCTCCGGGACTTCACACCGGGGAGCTGTTTTTT. V is TRBV28 and J is TRBJ2-2, with D possibly matching TRBD2 (6 bases). The CDR3 contains 15 residues. Germline lookup yields CDR1 MDHEN and CDR2 SYDVKM. With 6 bases removed from V and 3 bases from J, the gap between germline ends came to 14 bases.

The sample holds one count of this clonotype. The rearrangement joins TRBV18 to TRBJ2-2, with no clear D. Germline-derived CDR1 and CDR2 are KGHSH and LQKENI. CDR3 length: 15 amino acids. Trimming left V 5 bases short and J 0 bases short, with 10 bases between. CDR3 protein: CASSRKQSNTGELFF. Here the CDR3 DNA reads TGTGCCAGCTCAAGGAAACAGTCGAACACCGGGGAGCTGTTTTTT.

The chain uses TRBV28 and TRBJ2-3; 10 positions match TRBD1. The CDR3 is 15 amino acids. V lost 3 bases and J lost 2; bases outside the gene matches: 2. Germline V gives CDR1 MDHEN, CDR2 SYDVKM. The CDR3 DNA reads TGTGCCAGCAGTTTCGGGACAGGGGACACAGATACGCAGTATTTT. It translates to CASSFGTGDTDTQYF.

This chain joins TRBV7-2 and TRBJ1-3; no clear D. Trimming left V 4 bases short and J 2 bases short, with 9 bases between. CDR1 is SGHTA and CDR2 is FQGNSA in the germline V gene. The CDR3 length is 14 residues. For the CDR3, the DNA is TGTGCCAGCAGCTGGGCACCTACTGGAAACACCATATATTTT. This sequence encodes CASSWAPTGNTIYF.

CDR3: CASSLFFDREEKLFF. The CDR3 DNA sequence: TGTGCCAGCAGCTTATTCTTTGACAGGGAGGAAAAACTGTTTTTT. This chain connects TRBV11-3 to TRBJ1-4, with 7 bases lining up with TRBD1. V gave up 2 bases and J gave up 8 bases; unmatched junction bases: 8. The CDR3 is 15 amino acids. CDR1 SGHNT and CDR2 YENEEA come from the germline V gene.

The sample holds a few counts of this clonotype. The chain employs TRBV7-2 and TRBJ2-7; D could derive from TRBD1 or TRBD2 (6 bases each). Trimming cost V 5 bases and J 2 bases, with 16 bases left between them. The CDR3 extends over 15 amino acids. Germline CDR1 and CDR2: SGHTA and FQGNSA. CDR3 sequence reads: CASSPVGGPTYEQYF. For the CDR3, the DNA is TGTGCCAGCAGCCCAGTGGGGGGCCCAACCTACGAGCAGTACTTC. The entire variable domain, with the rest obtained from reference TRBV7-2 and TRBJ2-7, is as follows: GAGVSQSPSNKVTEKGKDVELRCDPISGHTALYWYRQSLGQGLEFLIYFQGNSAPDKSGLPSDRFSAERTGGSVSTLTIQRTQQEDSAVYLCASSPVGGPTYEQYFGPGTRLTVT.